This entry features one T cell receptor beta chain sequence. This specimen comes from a study of T cells in Graves' hyperthyroidism and ophthalmopathy. There were TCR beta CDR3 regions amplified from RNA transcripts. The TCR CDR3 was amplified in a first-round RT-PCR using the HTBI primer set. TCRdb re-called the multiplex PCR reads with MiXCR, one entry per CDR3 protein. The sample has roughly 840,000 distinct CDR3 sequences; 38% are singletons. This CDR3 is 14 amino acids long. Germline loops: CDR1 PRHDT, CDR2 FYEKMQ (reference sequence). V lost 3 bases to trimming and J lost 8 bases; unmatched junction nucleotides: 6.

This sequence was found in a man between 18 and 29 years old with Graves' hyperthyroidism. The V gene is TRBV13, the J gene TRBJ1-3, with TRBD1 matching 8 bases. The sample consisted of blood. The CDR3 nucleotides read TGTGCCAGCAGCTTCGTACAGGGGGGAGACACCATATATTTT. Its translation: CASSFVQGGDTIYF.